This note documents a single TCR beta chain sequence. In its sample, this clonotype was seen a few times. Its antigen is currently not known. One base away there is no much larger clone; base qualities are not given. The sample was run on an Illumina HiSeq 1500. Using fastp at Q25 and MiXCR, TCRdb reprocessed the public reads and kept productive beta chains. Rows merge per CDR3 protein into single entries with the most common DNA and genes. The sample profile shows fewer than 900,000 distinct CDR3 sequences; just under 30% of them were found once. The ten most abundant clones make up 13% of the sample. The treatment or condition label here, explained by the study, means: in vitro stimulation with specific CMV peptide epitopes to enrich CMV-specific T cells. The data were taken from a study of T cell repertoires in cytomegalovirus infection (dated by TCRdb to the late 2010s). Regarding the research as a whole: The peptide stimulations were aimed at well-studied HLA-B-restricted epitopes as well as recently identified HLA-C-restricted CMV epitopes, whose presentation resists viral immunomodulation. Because public TCR beta signatures pointed to carriage of CMV infection together with the matching HLA type, the HLA type of each donor mattered for the analysis.

What the research found in general, with its limitations: In both this cohort and an independent cohort of more than 350 donors, the cumulative frequency of public TCR beta family members distinguished carriers of CMV infection plus the relevant HLA type. The ex vivo response was dominated by HLA-C-restricted CMV-specific TCR beta clonotypes, which also provided the single most frequent clonotype in two of eight donors.

CDR1 MNHNS and CDR2 SASEGT were looked up in the germline V gene. The CDR3 sequence holds 14 residues, the cysteine and phenylalanine included. CDR3 DNA is the only sequence kept; it has 42 bases, read in frame from the first base. Trimming at the junction amounts to 5 bases on V and 0 bases on J, and the germline ends lie 10 bases apart. The material sequenced was cultured CD8+ T cells from PBMCs, taken from culture after CMV antigen stimulation. The chain couples TRBV6-1 to TRBJ2-5, with TRBD1 perhaps the D gene, on 5 matching bases. This clonotype was sampled from a human donor in good health (CMV status not recorded). Some clones in this sample may be carry-over from other donors' samples. CDR3 protein: CASSSGPYQETQYF. The nucleotide sequence reads as follows: TGTGCCAGCAGTTCAGGGCCTTACCAAGAGACCCAGTACTTC.